This T cell receptor (beta chain) was sequenced in a study of cytomegalovirus exposure and HLA in healthy donors (dated by TCRdb to 2016 to 2017). About the study as a whole: According to a later analysis, the 120 or so validation repertoires were produced on the same platform as the 666 repertoires of the first cohort. The study aimed to test whether cataloging public T cell receptors could reveal signatures of past pathogen exposure. Along with the roughly 700-subject first cohort, a separate validation cohort of over a hundred different subjects was used. The study combined high-throughput TCR immunosequencing, statistical association of individual TCRs with disease status, and machine learning to predict cytomegalovirus infection status.

The investigation overall reported the following: In both the original and validation cohorts, the classifier was reported to diagnose cytomegalovirus status with high specificity and sensitivity. Most TCR sequences were observed very rarely across donors, whereas some public TCRs were present in many individuals. The study listed 150 to 200 TCR beta chains as associated with cytomegalovirus. Three of the identified cytomegalovirus-associated TCR beta chains were confirmed in vitro to be specific for cytomegalovirus antigens. In a later analysis, TCRs clustered in the first cohort were found to also tend to co-occur in the roughly 120 validation repertoires, with about 94% of cluster scores above 0. All 120 or so repertoires were used to score co-occurrence in the validation cohort in a later analysis, because that analysis had no HLA typing for the cohort. The authors suggested that the approach could potentially be generalized to other disease states and immunological phenotypes.

Library preparation employed the immunoSEQ multiplex PCR assay. The study's own analysis went as follows. A statistical classification framework was built for diagnosing cytomegalovirus status from the catalog of TCR beta chain sequences. The clones in this table, taken by TCRdb from immuneACCESS, are in-frame only. Not every clone is retained; where verified, under half of the shortfall comes from an unresolved V gene, and the cause of the rest is unknown. Clone size and the V and J calls come from that table; the DNA yielded D and trimming. This sample gives 150,000 to 200,000 clones in total; about 81% of them show up just once. The top ten clonotypes cover around 1.2% of the sample. The donors belonged to the validation cohort of over a hundred subjects, which was separate from the approximately 700-subject first cohort. A note on this clone: Its antigen specificity is not known. Qualities for individual bases were not recorded, and no much larger clone is one base off.

The CDR3, cysteine through phenylalanine, is 15 amino acids long. The read is trimmed to its CDR3 DNA, 45 bases read in frame from base 1. The germline V gene encodes CDR1 SGHNT and CDR2 YYREEE (reference sequence). At the junction V is shortened by 3 bases and J by 4 bases, with 16 bases in between. The rearranged segments are TRBV5-4 and TRBJ1-1; tentative D gene TRBD1, with 6 bases matching. Sequencing input: PBMCs. This receptor was identified in a young woman in good health and CMV-seronegative. For the CDR3, the sequence is CASSSSQGIGTEAFF. The bases read TGTGCCAGCAGCTCGTCACAGGGTATTGGCACTGAAGCTTTCTTT.